This record concerns one TCR beta chain sequence. This sample is drawn from a study of blood T cell repertoires in COVID-19. Study overall: Acute and convalescent COVID-19 samples came from the United States, Italy and Spain. T cells, B-cell-depleted T cells, or PBMCs provided the cDNA or gDNA that served as material.

The germline V gene encodes CDR1 GTSNPN and CDR2 SVGIG (reference sequence). V dropped 8 bases and J dropped 3; count of bases not matched to a gene: 9. The CDR3 spans 15 residues. Source study methods: The assay estimated nucleated cells by amplifying reference gene primers. Sequencing used immunoSEQ multiplex PCR; TCRdb keeps in-frame clones, though not all of them. V, J and clone size were drawn from that table, and D and trimming were deduced from the DNA. The repertoire holds some 88,000 clones, with over 65% as singletons. The chain recombines TRBV30 with TRBJ2-1; 11 bases line up with TRBD2. The sample was peripheral blood. The TCR was taken from an older woman with acute or convalescent COVID-19. This CDR3 reads CALQPGTSGYNEQFF. Here the CDR3 DNA reads TGTGCCCTCCAACCCGGGACTAGCGGCTACAATGAGCAGTTCTTC.